The 31 T cell receptor beta chains listed next were all sequenced from one sample in a study of cytomegalovirus exposure and HLA in healthy donors. The PCR used 60 Vbeta and 13 Jbeta primers. The repertoire was sequenced with immunoSEQ multiplex PCR; TCRdb's copy has only in-frame clones and lacks some. The sample has 150,000 to 200,000 clones; 81% are singletons. Sequencing input: PBMCs. The receptor source for this set is a man aged 35 to 55 in good health and CMV-seropositive.

This sequence joins TRBV6-1 and TRBJ2-5; 11 nucleotides align to TRBD2. The V segment lost 5 bases and the J segment 6 bases; nucleotides outside the gene matches: 5. The germline gives CDR1 MNHNS, CDR2 SASEGT. The CDR3 is 14 residues long. CDR3 nucleotides: TGTGCCAGCAGTCTAGCGGGGGGCATGCAGACCCAGTACTTC. As protein: CASSLAGGMQTQYF.

This chain connects TRBV11-2 to TRBJ2-4; TRBD2 matches at 8 bases. CDR3 length equals 17 residues. Germline V CDR1 and CDR2: SGHAT, FQNNGV. V was pared by 4 bases and J by 0 bases, with 8 bases of the junction left unmatched. The CDR3 reads CASSSVGGGLAKNIQYF. CDR3 sequence (DNA): TGTGCCAGCAGCTCGGTAGGCGGGGGGTTAGCCAAAAACATTCAGTACTTC.

CDR3 region: CASSESGTNRETQYF. The CDR3 DNA sequence: TGCGCCAGCAGTGAGTCTGGTACCAACCGGGAGACCCAGTACTTC. The chain employs TRBV10-1 and TRBJ2-5, with D hard to call. Germline loops: CDR1 WNHNN, CDR2 SYGVQD (reference sequence). The CDR3 has 15 amino acids. The V end lost 0 bases, the J end lost 5 bases, and 13 bases lay between the germline ends.

This chain uses TRBV2 with TRBJ2-7; 7 bases line up with TRBD1. Trimming removed 7 bases from V and 3 bases from J; junction bases left unmatched: 12. CDR3 length equals 15 residues. From germline, CDR1 is SNHLY and CDR2 FYNNEI. CDR3 loop: CASILGRDRIYEQYF. Here the CDR3 DNA reads TGTGCCAGCATATTGGGACGGGACAGAATCTACGAGCAGTACTTC.

The chain has TRBV7-8 and TRBJ2-7, with 10 positions matching TRBD1. The germline gives CDR1 SGHVS, CDR2 FQNEAQ. CDR3 length: 17 residues. V lost 2 bases and J lost 4; bases outside the gene matches: 11. CDR3 loop: CASSLYARQGARYEQYF. In DNA, the CDR3 is TGTGCCAGCAGCTTATATGCCCGACAGGGGGCCAGGTACGAGCAGTACTTC.

The CDR3 reads CAIKGTGDQPQHF. DNA of the CDR3: TGTGCCATCAAGGGGACAGGGGATCAGCCCCAGCATTTT. The chain is built from TRBV10-3 and TRBJ1-5; 10 bases match TRBD1. Germline CDR1 is ENHRY and CDR2 is SYGVKD. CDR3 length equals 13 residues. V dropped 7 bases and J dropped 5; count of bases not matched to a gene: 2.

The rearrangement joins TRBV5-5 to TRBJ2-7; 14 bases map to TRBD2. The V and J ends lost 4 bases and 6 bases, in that order; junction bases with no gene match: 6. There are 15 residues in the CDR3. Germline values: CDR1 SGHKS, CDR2 YYEKEE (reference sequence). The chain's CDR3 is CASSPGLAGGFEQYF. CDR3 bases: TGTGCCAGCAGCCCTGGACTAGCGGGAGGTTTCGAGCAGTACTTC. Full variable domain (missing parts from reference TRBV5-5 and TRBJ2-7): DAGVTQSPTHLIKTRGQQVTLRCSPISGHKSVSWYQQVLGQGPQFIFQYYEKEERGRGNFPDRFSARQFPNYSSELNVNALLLGDSALYLCASSPGLAGGFEQYFGPGTRLTVT.

This clone was counted a single time. This chain connects TRBV7-8 to TRBJ2-3; 10 nucleotides line up with TRBD2. CDR1 is SGHVS and CDR2 is FQNEAQ in the germline V gene. V lost 1 base to trimming and J lost 5 bases; unmatched junction nucleotides: 9. This CDR3 is 17 amino acids long. In DNA form, the CDR3 reads TGTGCCAGCAGCTTAGAAAGGTCTAGCGGGAGTTTAGATACGCAGTATTTT. Residues: CASSLERSSGSLDTQYF.

The chain recombines TRBV4-1 with TRBJ1-4, with no clear D. This CDR3 spans 16 amino acids. Germline CDR1 reads MGHRA; CDR2 reads YSYEKL. Trimming left V 3 bases short and J 6 bases short, with 17 bases between. The CDR3 sequence: CASSHKGVKSHEKLFF. The CDR3 DNA sequence: TGCGCCAGCAGCCACAAAGGAGTGAAGTCTCATGAAAAACTGTTTTTT.

The rearrangement links TRBV18 to TRBJ1-5; 8 bases align to TRBD1. CDR1 is KGHSH, CDR2 LQKENI, per germline. The CDR3 contains 18 residues. Trimming at V came to 6 bases and at J to 0 bases, leaving 13 bases not matched to a gene. In DNA, the CDR3 is TGTGCCAGCTCCCCGTCCCGGACAGGGATCTATAGCAATCAGCCCCAGCATTTT. Translating it yields CASSPSRTGIYSNQPQHF.

The genes are TRBV28 and TRBJ2-5; 13 bases map to TRBD2. Germline trimming cut 1 base from V and 2 bases from J; bases unmatched to any gene: 1. The germline CDR1 and CDR2 sequences are MDHEN and SYDVKM. The CDR3 totals 16 residues. The CDR3 loop reads CASSLLLAGGQETQYF. The DNA of the CDR3 is TGTGCCAGCAGTTTATTACTAGCGGGAGGGCAAGAGACCCAGTACTTC.

The chain uses TRBV7-9 and TRBJ1-1; D is undetermined. The CDR3 is 13 residues long. V lost 3 bases, J lost 4 bases, and 9 bases lay in between. Germline V lookup: CDR1 SEHNR, CDR2 FQNEAQ (reference sequence). In DNA, the CDR3 is TGTGCCAGCAGCTTCGAAGGAGGCACTGAAGCTTTCTTT. Translating gives CASSFEGGTEAFF.

The chain recombines TRBV28 with TRBJ1-1, with a weak D call TRBD1 (6 bases). V was pared by 2 bases and J by 7 bases, with 17 bases between. CDR1 is MDHEN, CDR2 SYDVKM, per germline. This CDR3 has 15 residues. CDR3 region: CASSLGGGHSFEAFF. CDR3 sequence (DNA): TGTGCCAGCAGTTTAGGCGGGGGCCATAGCTTTGAAGCTTTCTTT.

The chain is built from TRBV27 and TRBJ2-5; 7 nucleotides agree with TRBD2. There are 14 residues in the CDR3. V gave up 2 bases and J gave up 11 bases; unmatched junction bases: 11. Germline CDR1 is MNHEY and CDR2 is SMNVEV (reference sequence). CDR3 region: CASSLMGPRREQYF. CDR3 in DNA: TGTGCCAGCAGTTTAATGGGCCCCCGGCGGGAGCAGTACTTC.

V is TRBV11-1 and J is TRBJ2-1, with 8 bases matching TRBD2. This CDR3 has 14 residues. J was trimmed by 7 bases and V by 5 bases; bases with no gene match: 7. The germline gives CDR1 SGHAT, CDR2 FQDESV (reference sequence). The DNA of the CDR3 is TGTGCCAGCAGCCCCGGGGGGGGAAGGAATGAGCAGTTCTTC. The encoded protein is CASSPGGGRNEQFF.

V is TRBV7-9 and J is TRBJ1-5; D is possibly TRBD1 (5 bases). Per the germline V gene, CDR1 is SEHNR and CDR2 is FQNEAQ (reference sequence). Trimming removed 5 bases from V and 0 bases from J, with 11 bases in between. The CDR3 spans 15 residues. CDR3 DNA sequence: TGTGCCAGCAGCCCCTGGGGGGTTAGCAATCAGCCCCAGCATTTT. The encoded protein is CASSPWGVSNQPQHF.

This chain uses TRBV6-5 with TRBJ1-1; 11 bases are shared with TRBD1. Germline V gene sequence: CDR1 MNHEY, CDR2 SVGAGI. With 0 bases clipped from V and 3 bases from J, the junction kept 0 bases outside the gene matches. The CDR3 covers 15 residues. Here the CDR3 reads CASSYSGQGDTEAFF. The CDR3 region has the DNA TGTGCCAGCAGTTACTCGGGACAGGGGGACACTGAAGCTTTCTTT.

In its sample, this clone was seen once. The V and J genes are TRBV2 and TRBJ2-5; D is perhaps TRBD2 (6 bases). Germline assignment: CDR1 SNHLY and CDR2 FYNNEI. This CDR3 is 14 amino acids long. V was shortened by 7 bases and J by 2 bases, with 14 bases between the two germline ends. The CDR3 region is CASKVRESQETQYF. CDR3 nucleotides: TGTGCCAGCAAAGTCCGGGAGAGTCAAGAGACCCAGTACTTC.

The chain has TRBV5-6 and TRBJ1-4; D might be TRBD1 (5 bases). Germline V gene sequence: CDR1 SGHDT, CDR2 YYEEEE. The ends were cut back, 0 bases at V and 8 bases at J, with 23 bases in the middle. The CDR3 spans 18 residues. The CDR3 reads CASSLGSQGIRLTEKLFF. The CDR3 nucleotides read TGTGCCAGCAGCTTGGGGTCCCAGGGTATACGCCTTACAGAAAAACTGTTTTTT.

This clone was detected only once. The chain has TRBV4-1 and TRBJ2-1; 8 bases match TRBD2. With 1 base clipped from V and 9 bases from J, the junction kept 8 bases outside the gene matches. CDR3 length: 15 amino acids. CDR1 is MGHRA, CDR2 YSYEKL, per germline. This CDR3 is CASSQGGGGPFEQFF. CDR3 bases: TGCGCCAGCAGCCAAGGCGGCGGGGGGCCTTTTGAGCAGTTCTTC.

V gene TRBV5-1 combines with J gene TRBJ2-7; TRBD1 might be the D (5 bases). Trimming removed 0 bases at V and 0 bases at J, with 10 bases between. This CDR3 spans 15 amino acids. CDR1 SGHRS and CDR2 YFSETQ come from the germline V gene. The CDR3 DNA reads TGCGCCAGCAGCTTGGACCCAGGGCGCTCCTACGAGCAGTACTTC. Protein sequence: CASSLDPGRSYEQYF.

CDR3 in amino acids: CASSSSGGVYEQFF. The CDR3 region has the DNA TGTGCCAGCAGCTCAAGCGGGGGGGTCTATGAGCAGTTCTTC. V gene TRBV11-2 combines with J gene TRBJ2-1; 10 bases are a match to TRBD2. The CDR3 runs to 14 residues. Germline CDR1 and CDR2: SGHAT and FQNNGV. V shed 4 bases and J 8 bases; nucleotides not matched to a gene: 5.

The gene calls are TRBV11-3 and TRBJ1-1; TRBD1 aligns across 7 bases. The J segment lost 1 base and the V segment lost 5 bases, leaving 7 bases of the junction unmatched. Looked up from germline, CDR1 is SGHNT and CDR2 is YENEEA. The CDR3 covers 15 residues. For the CDR3, the DNA is TGTGCCAGCAGCCCCGGGACAGCCTCGAACACTGAAGCTTTCTTT. This sequence encodes CASSPGTASNTEAFF.

The count of this clone is one. The chain couples TRBV2 to TRBJ2-1, with 8 bases aligning to TRBD1. CDR1 SNHLY and CDR2 FYNNEI come from the germline V gene. The CDR3 has 15 amino acids. Unmatched junction bases numbered 4, after V lost 5 bases and J lost 1 base. This chain's CDR3 is CASSPTGGSYNEQFF. The DNA of the CDR3 is TGTGCCAGCAGTCCAACAGGGGGGTCCTACAATGAGCAGTTCTTC.

The V and J genes are TRBV7-8 and TRBJ2-7; 7 nucleotides align to TRBD1. Judging by the DNA end, TRBJ2-1 fits better; the J call may be wrong. This CDR3 contains 11 residues. Germline lookup yields CDR1 SGHVS and CDR2 FQNEAQ. CDR3 sequence: CASSSRDRQFF. In DNA, the CDR3 is TGTGCCAGCAGCTCCCGGGACAGGCAGTTCTTC.

The V and J genes are TRBV28 and TRBJ2-2; TRBD1 matches 8 bases. Germline CDR1 is MDHEN and CDR2 is SYDVKM. The CDR3 extends over 13 amino acids. V lost 6 bases to trimming and J lost 6 bases; unmatched junction nucleotides: 3. The CDR3 nucleotides read TGTGCCAGCAGCGGACAGGGATCCGGGGAGCTGTTTTTT. Its protein is CASSGQGSGELFF.

The rearrangement joins TRBV6-4 to TRBJ2-3; TRBD2 aligns across 8 bases. The CDR3 loop spans 14 amino acids. Germline V lookup: CDR1 MRHNA, CDR2 SNTAGT. V gave up 5 bases and J gave up 4 bases; unmatched junction bases: 5. In nucleotides, the CDR3 is TGTGCCAGCAGTCGCGGAGCGGGAGCAGATACGCAGTATTTT. Residues: CASSRGAGADTQYF.

On this clone itself: Its ends do not fully match the called genes, so a read error is possible. Other DNA sequences from this sample encode an identical CDR3 as well. V usage is TRBV6-5 and J usage is TRBJ2-5; TRBD1 is a possible D gene (7 bases). Germline V gene sequence: CDR1 MNHEY, CDR2 SVGAGI. The CDR3 totals 13 residues. The CDR3 sequence is CASSYRGTETQYF. CDR3 DNA: TGTGCCAGCAGTTACCGGGGGACAGAGACTCAGTACTTC.

J is TRBJ2-7 and V is TRBV25-1; TRBD2 agrees at 7 bases. The CDR3 is made up of 15 amino acids. CDR1 is MGHDK and CDR2 is SYGVNS in the germline V gene. The V and J ends lost 8 bases and 4 bases, in that order; junction bases with no gene match: 14. CDR3 residues: CASAEGAGVRYEQYF. The CDR3 nucleotides are TGTGCCAGCGCCGAAGGGGCGGGAGTAAGGTACGAGCAGTACTTC.

The rearrangement uses TRBV7-2 and TRBJ1-4; D may be TRBD1 (6 bases). Germline V gene data show CDR1 as SGHTA and CDR2 as FQGNSA. Trimming stripped 0 bases from V and 7 bases from J, with 12 bases between. The CDR3 spans 15 residues. CDR3: CASSLAGGAGEKLFF. For the CDR3, the DNA is TGTGCCAGCAGCTTAGCGGGGGGGGCCGGTGAAAAACTGTTTTTT.

The V gene is TRBV10-3, the J gene TRBJ2-7; D might be TRBD1 (6 bases). V lost 2 bases, J lost 4 bases, and 12 bases lay in between. The germline V gene has CDR1 ENHRY and CDR2 SYGVKD. The CDR3 runs 14 residues. In nucleotides, the CDR3 is TGTGCCATCAGTGAGGGAGGACAGTCTTACGAGCAGTACTTC. The encoded protein is CAISEGGQSYEQYF.